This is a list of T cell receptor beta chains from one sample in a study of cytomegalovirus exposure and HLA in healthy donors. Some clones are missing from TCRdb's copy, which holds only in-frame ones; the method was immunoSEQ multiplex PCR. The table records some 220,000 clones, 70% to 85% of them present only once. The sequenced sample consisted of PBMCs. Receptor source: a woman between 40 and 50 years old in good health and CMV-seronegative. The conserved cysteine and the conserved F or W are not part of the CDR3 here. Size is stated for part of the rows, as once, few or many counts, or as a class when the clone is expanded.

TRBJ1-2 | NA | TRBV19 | ASSPRWTGAYGYT
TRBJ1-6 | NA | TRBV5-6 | ASSAGTANSPLH
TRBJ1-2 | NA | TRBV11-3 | ASSLQGGYGYT
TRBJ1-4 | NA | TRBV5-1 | ASSVDRGNNEKLF
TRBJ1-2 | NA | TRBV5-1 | ASSEQGASYGYT
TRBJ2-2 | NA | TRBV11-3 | ASSGQANTGELF
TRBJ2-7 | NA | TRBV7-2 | ASSQLGTFGKQY
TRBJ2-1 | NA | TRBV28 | ASHRDRGPNEQF
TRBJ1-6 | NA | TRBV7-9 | ASSSSAGSNSPLH
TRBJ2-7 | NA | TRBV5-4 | ASSPQGANEQY
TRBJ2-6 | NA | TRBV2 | ASSPGTAGANVLT
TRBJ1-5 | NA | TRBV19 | ASSTGTSHSNQPQH
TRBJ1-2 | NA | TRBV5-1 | ASSLVSQGISNLYGYT
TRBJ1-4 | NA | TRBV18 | ASSSAGGAEKLF
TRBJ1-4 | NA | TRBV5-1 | ASSPGTAYEKLF
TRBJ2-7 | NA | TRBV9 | ASSATGGSYEQY
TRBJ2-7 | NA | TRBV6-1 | ASSPSSYEQY
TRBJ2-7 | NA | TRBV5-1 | ASSLTGSTYEQY
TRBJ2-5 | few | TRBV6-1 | ASSFRSSGQETQY
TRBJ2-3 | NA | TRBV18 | ASSHSGQGAGDTQY
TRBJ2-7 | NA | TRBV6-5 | ASSNDRDFPYEQY
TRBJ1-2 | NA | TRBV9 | ASSPKGGDYGYT
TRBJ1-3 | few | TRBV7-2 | ASSLNPQGSGNTIY
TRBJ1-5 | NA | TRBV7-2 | ASSLESQGMPQH
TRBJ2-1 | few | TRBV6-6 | ASSATRSSYNEQF
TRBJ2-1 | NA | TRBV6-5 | ASSYSRTSNEQF
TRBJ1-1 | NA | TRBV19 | ASMRRNTEAF
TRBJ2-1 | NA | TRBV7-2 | ASSLALGGNEQF
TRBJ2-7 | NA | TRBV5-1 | ASSWGQGVSYEQY
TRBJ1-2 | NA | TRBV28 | ASRWGRANYGYT
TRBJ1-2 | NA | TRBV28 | ASKANYGYT
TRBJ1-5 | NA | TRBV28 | ATIRQGGSQPQH
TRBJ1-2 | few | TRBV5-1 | ASSLGQGDGYT
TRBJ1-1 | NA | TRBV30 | AWRLGRLTPEAF
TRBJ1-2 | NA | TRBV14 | ASSHHDSKYGYT
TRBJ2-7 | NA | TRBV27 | ASSLGTGGLYEQY
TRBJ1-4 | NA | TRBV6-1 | ASSEYSLGGEKLF
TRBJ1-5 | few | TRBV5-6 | ASSTGQGNQPQH
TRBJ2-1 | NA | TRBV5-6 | ASSPGPLNEQF
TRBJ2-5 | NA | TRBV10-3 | AISEELAGGPSQETQY
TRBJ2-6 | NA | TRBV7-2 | ASTLSGANVLT
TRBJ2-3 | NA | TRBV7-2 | ASSLDRGGQY
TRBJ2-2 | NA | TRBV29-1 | SVVIAGDTGELF
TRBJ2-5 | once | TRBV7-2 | ASSLSGTSGQETQY
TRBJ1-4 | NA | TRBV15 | ATSRDRTLARNEKLF
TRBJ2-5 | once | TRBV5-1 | ASSPGGSGGQETQY